The entry below describes one TCR beta chain. Antigen: not known. Noted time point: week 11, during vaccination. Vaccine doses each comprised 300 ug of mutant IDH1 20-mer peptide, with topical imiquimod. Data came from immunoSEQ multiplex PCR; TCRdb stores just in-frame clones and leaves some out. The sample shows 35,000 to 45,000 clones, 80% of them seen only once. The data were taken from a study of a mutant IDH1 vaccine in newly diagnosed glioma. Turning to the study itself: Vaccines were first given 4-6 weeks after radiotherapy alone, or with temozolomide cycles. Standard pretreatment was either radiotherapy, temozolomide, or, for most, radiochemotherapy with temozolomide.

Overall study results and limits: Whatever changes occurred in top peripheral T cell clonotypes seemed unrelated to pseudoprogression.

Sequences were derived from peripheral blood mononuclear cells (PBMCs), sampled from a glioma patient whose treatment included an IDH1 peptide vaccine. The source of this sequence is a woman aged 25 to 39 with glioma. Some clones in this sample may be carry-over from other donors' samples.

The CDR3 sequence is CASSLRTSGTGELFF. As DNA, the CDR3 is TGTGCCAGCAGCTTGAGGACTAGCGGCACCGGGGAGCTGTTTTTT. The V gene is TRBV5-4, the J gene TRBJ2-2, with TRBD2 identical over 10 bases. Germline lookup yields CDR1 SGHNT and CDR2 YYREEE (reference sequence). The CDR3 has 15 residues. V lost 1 base to trimming and J lost 4 bases; unmatched junction nucleotides: 1.